The 32 T cell receptor beta chains reported below all come from one sample, sequenced in a study of shared clonotypes between healthy human individuals. TCRdb keeps only in-frame clones here, not all; method: immunoSEQ multiplex PCR. The sample contains under 2.5 million clones, about 90% of which appear only once. The sequenced sample was naive CD4+ T cells from PBMCs. The subset: CD45RA+ positively selected. Every receptor here comes from a man aged 18 to 35 in good health. Some clones in this sample may be carry-over from other donors' samples.

The chain uses TRBV11-2 and TRBJ1-2; perhaps TRBD1 as D (6 bases). Germline-derived CDR1 and CDR2 are SGHAT and FQNNGV. This CDR3 is built from 14 residues. V was trimmed by 4 bases and J by 4 bases, leaving 13 bases between them. In DNA, the CDR3 is TGTGCCAGCAGCTCTTCACAGGGCCTCTATGGCTACACCTTC. This translates into CASSSSQGLYGYTF. The complete variable domain, with remaining parts taken from reference TRBV11-2 and TRBJ1-2, reads EAGVAQSPRYKIIEKRQSVAFWCNPISGHATLYWYQQILGQGPKLLIQFQNNGVVDDSQLPKDRFSAERLKGVDSTLKIQPAKLEDSAVYLCASSSSQGLYGYTFGSGTRLTVV.

The rearrangement uses TRBV2 and TRBJ1-6; D is perhaps TRBD1 (5 bases). Per the germline V gene, CDR1 is SNHLY and CDR2 is FYNNEI. The CDR3 runs to 15 residues. V shed 3 bases and J shed 7 bases, with 13 bases lying between them. CDR3 in DNA: TGTGCCAGCAGTGACCCACCGGGGCAGAATTCACCCCTCCACTTT. This encodes CASSDPPGQNSPLHF. Together with reference TRBV2 and TRBJ1-6, the CDR3 gives the full variable domain: EPEVTQTPSHQVTQMGQEVILRCVPISNHLYFYWYRQILGQKVEFLVSFYNNEISEKSEIFDDQFSVERPDGSNFTLKIRSTKLEDSAMYFCASSDPPGQNSPLHFGNGTRLTVT.

The chain is built from TRBV7-2 and TRBJ1-5, with 7 bases fitting TRBD1. Trimming cost V 1 base and J 6 bases; bases outside gene matches: 9. The CDR3 contains 16 residues. CDR1 SGHTA and CDR2 FQGNSA come from the germline V gene. This CDR3 is CASSLGAGQLGQPQHF. CDR3 nucleotides: TGTGCCAGCAGCTTAGGGGCGGGACAGTTGGGTCAGCCCCAGCATTTT.

The chain has TRBV7-8 and TRBJ1-5; D remains ambiguous. V was trimmed by 5 bases and J by 0 bases, leaving 20 bases between them. The CDR3 is 18 residues long. Germline CDR1 and CDR2: SGHVS and FQNEAQ. As DNA, the CDR3 is TGTGCCAGCAGCCCCTCGATCGGGCAGCCTTATAGCAATCAGCCCCAGCATTTT. It specifies CASSPSIGQPYSNQPQHF.

The J gene is TRBJ2-2, the V gene TRBV5-1; tentative D call: TRBD1 (5 bases). Germline-derived CDR1 and CDR2 are SGHRS and YFSETQ. V lost 4 bases and J 5 bases, leaving 18 bases between the germline ends. There are 16 residues in the CDR3. The CDR3 sequence: CASSQQDSPTTGELFF. In DNA, the CDR3 is TGCGCCAGCAGCCAACAAGACAGTCCGACAACCGGGGAGCTGTTTTTT.

The DNA for the CDR3 is TGTGCCAGCAGCGAGAGGTCCGGGGAGCTGTTTTTT. This codes for CASSERSGELFF. The V gene is TRBV28, the J gene TRBJ2-2; D is unclear. With 6 bases removed from V and 6 bases from J, the gap between germline ends came to 8 bases. The CDR3 sequence is 12 residues long. Looked up from germline, CDR1 is MDHEN and CDR2 is SYDVKM.

This clone was seen a handful of times. V and J are TRBV14 and TRBJ1-1; no clear D gene. Germline V gene data show CDR1 as SGHDN and CDR2 as FVKESK. This CDR3 comprises 13 residues. The ends were cut back, 0 bases at V and 5 bases at J, with 7 bases in the middle. As DNA, the CDR3 is TGTGCCAGCAGCCAAGAATCCCCGACTGAAGCTTTCTTT. Translated: CASSQESPTEAFF.

This sequence joins TRBV11-2 and TRBJ2-3, with a tentative D call TRBD2 (6 bases). Trimming took 5 bases from V and 1 from J, leaving 13 bases between them. The CDR3 extends over 15 amino acids. From germline, CDR1 is SGHAT and CDR2 FQNNGV. CDR3 sequence reads: CASSPAGNRTDTQYF. In nucleotides, the CDR3 is TGTGCCAGCAGCCCGGCGGGGAACCGCACAGATACGCAGTATTTT.

The V call is TRBV12-5, the J call TRBJ2-7; tentatively, D is TRBD2 (6 bases). The CDR3 spans 19 residues. Germline values: CDR1 LGHNT, CDR2 FRNRAP. V lost 0 bases to trimming and J lost 0 bases, with 21 bases between them. The CDR3: CASGLVVGSGPLNSYEQYF. Written as DNA, the CDR3 is TGTGCTAGTGGTTTGGTAGTGGGTAGCGGACCTTTAAACTCCTACGAGCAGTACTTC.

The chain links TRBV5-1 to TRBJ2-5; maybe TRBD1 (7 bases). This CDR3 contains 16 residues. Looked up from germline, CDR1 is SGHRS and CDR2 is YFSETQ. Trimming took off 1 base at V and 5 bases at J, with 18 bases between the two ends. Here the CDR3 DNA reads TGCGCCAGCAGCTTGACCACAGGGGAAGGGGGGGAGACCCAGTACTTC. Translating it yields CASSLTTGEGGETQYF.

This chain connects TRBV29-1 to TRBJ1-5, with D perhaps TRBD1 (5 bases). CDR1 SQVTM and CDR2 ANQGSEA come from the germline V gene. V lost 4 bases to trimming and J lost 6 bases, with 22 bases between them. The CDR3 runs 16 residues. The CDR3 DNA reads TGCAGCGTTGGAAGCGTCCGGGACCCCCTTGGTCAGCCCCAGCATTTT. The encoded protein is CSVGSVRDPLGQPQHF.

This chain connects TRBV28 to TRBJ2-2; 9 bases are shared with TRBD2. The CDR3 loop spans 16 amino acids. The trim removed 4 bases at V and 5 bases at J, leaving 8 bases unmatched. The germline V gene has CDR1 MDHEN and CDR2 SYDVKM. Here the CDR3 reads CASSSLSGRRTGELFF. CDR3 nucleotides: TGTGCCAGCAGTTCCCTTAGCGGGAGAAGGACCGGGGAGCTGTTTTTT.

With respect to this clone: This may come from a read error, since a much larger clone is one base off. Other nucleotide sequences in the sample specify the same CDR3. V usage is TRBV20-1 and J usage is TRBJ1-1; D gene unclear. The length of the CDR3 is 11 residues. Trimming cost V 1 base and J 1 base, with 1 base left between them. The V gene's germline CDR1 is DFQATT and CDR2 SNEGSKA (reference sequence). As DNA, the CDR3 is TGCAGTGCTAGAGCGAACACTGAAGCTTTCTTT. It encodes CSARANTEAFF.

The genes are TRBV28 and TRBJ1-2; D remains ambiguous. This CDR3 is built from 13 residues. Germline V gene lookup returns CDR1 MDHEN and CDR2 SYDVKM. Trimming left V 9 bases short and J 1 base short, with 12 bases between. Here the CDR3 DNA reads TGTGCCAGTCGATTGGGGTTTAACTATGGCTACACCTTC. As protein: CASRLGFNYGYTF.

The J gene is TRBJ2-5, the V gene TRBV6-1; D could derive from TRBD1 or TRBD2 (5 bases each). Germline V CDR1 and CDR2: MNHNS, SASEGT. Between the trimmed V and J ends, which lost 3 bases and 5 bases, there was a span of 25 bases. The CDR3 runs 18 residues. The CDR3 region is CASSDSRFQGPRRETQYF. The CDR3 DNA follows: TGTGCCAGCAGTGATTCTAGGTTTCAGGGCCCACGGAGGGAGACCCAGTACTTC.

The chain links TRBV4-1 to TRBJ1-4; D remains unclear. V lost 6 bases and J 11 bases, leaving 16 bases between the germline ends. The CDR3 runs to 13 residues. Germline CDR1 and CDR2: MGHRA and YSYEKL. The CDR3 reads CASRPERRIKLFF. The CDR3 DNA reads TGCGCCAGCAGACCTGAGCGACGGATTAAACTGTTTTTT.

The chain couples TRBV7-9 to TRBJ2-2; D remains ambiguous. Looked up from germline, CDR1 is SEHNR and CDR2 is FQNEAQ (reference sequence). This CDR3 spans 12 amino acids. Trimming took 3 bases from V and 6 from J, leaving 5 bases between them. CDR3 sequence (DNA): TGTGCCAGCAGCTTCGACTCCGGGGAGCTGTTTTTT. Amino acids: CASSFDSGELFF.

J is TRBJ2-2 and V is TRBV4-2; tentatively, D is TRBD1 or TRBD2 (6 bases each). Germline values: CDR1 LGHNA, CDR2 YNFKEQ. CDR3 length: 15 amino acids. V gave up 0 bases and J gave up 5 bases, with 10 bases separating them. Here the CDR3 reads CASSQDWRGTGELFF. The DNA of the CDR3 is TGTGCCAGCAGCCAAGATTGGAGGGGGACCGGGGAGCTGTTTTTT.

J is TRBJ2-1 and V is TRBV27, with TRBD2 identical over 9 bases. The CDR3 is 18 amino acids. V lost 8 bases, J lost 4 bases, and 18 bases stayed unmatched. The germline V gene encodes CDR1 MNHEY and CDR2 SMNVEV (reference sequence). The CDR3 DNA reads as TGTGCCAGCCACAGGGAAGGGGTTAGCGGGAGTGGGTACAATGAGCAGTTCTTC. It encodes CASHREGVSGSGYNEQFF.

V and J are TRBV6-5 and TRBJ1-1; TRBD1 might be the D (5 bases). The CDR3 covers 16 residues. Deletions cut 0 bases from V and 4 bases from J, with 15 bases between. Germline assignment: CDR1 MNHEY and CDR2 SVGAGI. The CDR3 spells CASSYSTGHGGTEAFF. The CDR3 nucleotides read TGTGCCAGCAGTTACTCCACAGGCCACGGGGGCACTGAAGCTTTCTTT.

About this clone itself: The identical CDR3 is also encoded by other nucleotide sequences in the sample. V is TRBV30 and J is TRBJ1-4; D is uncertain. CDR1 and CDR2 (germline): GTSNPN, SVGIG (reference sequence). The V end lost 1 base, the J end lost 4 bases, and 7 bases lay between the germline ends. The CDR3 consists of 13 residues. CDR3 sequence: CAWSGGYNEKLFF. The CDR3 DNA sequence: TGTGCCTGGAGTGGTGGTTATAATGAAAAACTGTTTTTT.

Remarks on this clone: The same CDR3 can be traced to other DNA sequences in this sample. The chain is built from TRBV28 and TRBJ2-7; D not certain. The CDR3 extends over 10 amino acids. Trimming removed 6 bases at V and 4 bases at J, with 4 bases between. In germline, CDR1 is MDHEN, CDR2 SYDVKM. CDR3 nucleotides: TGTGCCAGCAGCACGTACGAGCAGTACTTC. Its protein product is CASSTYEQYF.

Concerning this clone itself: This specimen includes other DNA sequences encoding the same CDR3. CDR3 sequence: CASSGEQNTEAFF. The CDR3 DNA reads TGTGCCAGCAGTGGGGAACAGAACACTGAAGCTTTCTTT. V and J are TRBV2 and TRBJ1-1; D remains ambiguous. The germline V gene encodes CDR1 SNHLY and CDR2 FYNNEI. The CDR3 is made up of 13 amino acids. The V end lost 4 bases, the J end lost 1 base, and 7 bases lay between the germline ends.

This clone was observed a single time. J is TRBJ2-1 and V is TRBV5-4; D unclear. Trimming removed 1 base at V and 7 bases at J, with 9 bases between. Germline V gene lookup returns CDR1 SGHNT and CDR2 YYREEE (reference sequence). This CDR3 has 13 amino acids. This chain's CDR3 is CASSLPQVNEQFF. The CDR3 region has the DNA TGTGCCAGCAGCTTGCCGCAGGTGAATGAGCAGTTCTTC. Filled out from reference TRBV5-4 and TRBJ2-1, the complete variable domain reads ETGVTQSPTHLIKTRGQQVTLRCSSQSGHNTVSWYQQALGQGPQFIFQYYREEENGRGNFPPRFSGLQFPNYSSELNVNALELDDSALYLCASSLPQVNEQFFGPGTRLTVL.

This clone was seen once. This rearrangement joins TRBV28 to TRBJ2-7, with TRBD2 as a possible D gene (5 bases). Trimming left V 2 bases short and J 2 bases short, with 10 bases between. CDR1 is MDHEN, CDR2 SYDVKM, per germline. This CDR3 comprises 14 residues. The CDR3 here is CASSLGSTTYEQYF. The CDR3 DNA sequence: TGTGCCAGCAGTTTAGGTTCGACTACCTACGAGCAGTACTTC.

This chain uses TRBV28 with TRBJ2-7, with 7 bases lining up with TRBD2. Trimming cost V 5 bases and J 3 bases; bases outside gene matches: 4. From germline, CDR1 is MDHEN and CDR2 SYDVKM. The CDR3 spans 13 residues. CDR3 sequence reads: CASSASGNYEQYF. The CDR3 nucleotides read TGTGCCAGCAGTGCTAGCGGTAACTACGAGCAGTACTTC.

This chain joins TRBV10-3 and TRBJ2-7; TRBD1 matches 9 bases. With 0 bases clipped from V and 5 bases from J, the junction kept 8 bases outside the gene matches. The CDR3 loop spans 16 amino acids. Germline V gives CDR1 ENHRY, CDR2 SYGVKD. CDR3 amino acids: CAISESRPGTGNEQYF. CDR3 nucleotide sequence: TGTGCCATCAGTGAGTCGCGTCCCGGGACAGGGAACGAGCAGTACTTC.

The genes are TRBV7-2 and TRBJ1-1; 8 bases are a match to TRBD1. Germline CDR1 and CDR2: SGHTA and FQGNSA. After removal of 0 bases from V and 4 bases from J, the junction contained 4 bases not matched to a gene. This CDR3 has 15 amino acids. CDR3 in DNA: TGTGCCAGCAGCTTAGCCCGCGACAGGGGCACTGAAGCTTTCTTT. Translating gives CASSLARDRGTEAFF.

This clone was seen once. V gene TRBV30 combines with J gene TRBJ1-2, with 7 bases lining up with TRBD1. The V and J ends lost 6 bases and 2 bases, in that order; junction bases with no gene match: 6. CDR3 length: 13 amino acids. Per the germline V gene, CDR1 is GTSNPN and CDR2 is SVGIG (reference sequence). The CDR3 DNA sequence: TGTGCCTGTTTGGGACAGCACAACTATGGCTACACCTTC. Translated, it gives CACLGQHNYGYTF.

The genes are TRBV28 and TRBJ1-2; D call uncertain. The germline V gene has CDR1 MDHEN and CDR2 SYDVKM. The V and J ends lost 6 bases and 5 bases respectively, with 13 bases between them. The CDR3 is made up of 13 amino acids. The CDR3 loop is CASRWGLGYGYTF. CDR3 bases: TGTGCCAGCAGGTGGGGATTAGGGTATGGCTACACCTTC.

The chain employs TRBV7-2 and TRBJ1-5, with D possibly being TRBD1 (6 bases). V gave up 4 bases and J gave up 4 bases, with 8 bases separating them. This CDR3 has 13 amino acids. The germline gives CDR1 SGHTA, CDR2 FQGNSA. The CDR3 DNA reads as TGTGCCAGCAGCTACCAGGGGAATCAGCCCCAGCATTTT. Residues: CASSYQGNQPQHF. Full variable domain (remainder filled in from reference TRBV7-2 and TRBJ1-5): GAGVSQSPSNKVTEKGKDVELRCDPISGHTALYWYRQSLGQGLEFLIYFQGNSAPDKSGLPSDRFSAERTGGSVSTLTIQRTQQEDSAVYLCASSYQGNQPQHFGDGTRLSIL.

The chain carries TRBV7-3 and TRBJ2-5; a possible D gene is TRBD2 (6 bases). The CDR3 spans 16 residues. Deletions cut 5 bases from V and 5 bases from J, with 21 bases between. Germline-derived CDR1 and CDR2 are SGHTA and FQGTGA. CDR3 residues: CASSPGRERFIETQYF. The CDR3 region has the DNA TGTGCCAGCAGCCCCGGCCGGGAGAGGTTTATCGAGACCCAGTACTTC.